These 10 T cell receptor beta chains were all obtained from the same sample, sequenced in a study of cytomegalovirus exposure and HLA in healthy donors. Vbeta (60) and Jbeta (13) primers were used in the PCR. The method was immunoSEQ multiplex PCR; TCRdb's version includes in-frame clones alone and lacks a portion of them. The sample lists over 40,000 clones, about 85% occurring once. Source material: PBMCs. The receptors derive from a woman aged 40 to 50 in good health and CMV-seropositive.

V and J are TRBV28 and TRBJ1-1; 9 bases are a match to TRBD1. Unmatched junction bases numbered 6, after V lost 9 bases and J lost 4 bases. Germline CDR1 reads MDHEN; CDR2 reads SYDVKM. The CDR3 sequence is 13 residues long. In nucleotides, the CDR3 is TGTGCCAGTAACAGGGGGCAGGGCACTGAAGCTTTCTTT. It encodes CASNRGQGTEAFF. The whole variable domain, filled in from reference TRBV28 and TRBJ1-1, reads DVKVTQSSRYLVKRTGEKVFLECVQDMDHENMFWYRQDPGLGLRLIYFSYDVKMKEKGDIPEGYSVSREKKERFSLILESASTNQTSMYLCASNRGQGTEAFFGQGTRLTVV.

This CDR3 reads CARGQSNTGELFF. The CDR3, as DNA: TGTGCCAGGGGACAGTCGAACACCGGGGAGCTGTTTTTT. V gene TRBV13 combines with J gene TRBJ2-2, with 7 bases that match TRBD1. The ends lost 9 bases at V and 0 bases at J; junction bases unmatched: 1. This CDR3 comprises 13 residues. Germline V gene data show CDR1 as PRHDT and CDR2 as FYEKMQ (reference sequence).

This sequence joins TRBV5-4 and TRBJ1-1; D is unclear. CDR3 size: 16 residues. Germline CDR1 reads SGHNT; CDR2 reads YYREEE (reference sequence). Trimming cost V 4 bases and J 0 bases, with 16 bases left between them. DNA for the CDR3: TGTGCCAGCAGCCCGACGACTGCAGCCATGAACACTGAAGCTTTCTTT. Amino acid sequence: CASSPTTAAMNTEAFF.

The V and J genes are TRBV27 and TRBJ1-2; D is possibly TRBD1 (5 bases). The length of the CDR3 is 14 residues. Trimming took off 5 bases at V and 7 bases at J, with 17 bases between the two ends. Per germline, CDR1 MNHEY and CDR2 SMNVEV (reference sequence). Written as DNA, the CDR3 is TGTGCCAGCAGTCCATCGGGGCCGGGAGTTGGCTACACCTTC. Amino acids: CASSPSGPGVGYTF.

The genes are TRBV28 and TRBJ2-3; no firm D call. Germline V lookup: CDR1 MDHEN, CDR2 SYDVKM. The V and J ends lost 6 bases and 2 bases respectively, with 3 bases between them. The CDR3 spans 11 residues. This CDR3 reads CASSFTDTQYF. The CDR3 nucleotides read TGTGCCAGCAGCTTCACAGATACGCAGTATTTT.

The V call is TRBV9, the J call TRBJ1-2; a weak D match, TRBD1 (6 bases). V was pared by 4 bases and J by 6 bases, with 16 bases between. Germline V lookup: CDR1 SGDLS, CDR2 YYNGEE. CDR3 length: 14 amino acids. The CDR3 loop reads CASSLLTGAHGYTF. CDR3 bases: TGTGCCAGCAGCTTACTGACAGGCGCCCATGGCTACACCTTC. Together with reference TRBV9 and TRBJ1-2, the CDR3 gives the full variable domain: DSGVTQTPKHLITATGQRVTLRCSPRSGDLSVYWYQQSLDQGLQFLIQYYNGEERAKGNILERFSAQQFPDLHSELNLSSLELGDSALYFCASSLLTGAHGYTFGSGTRLTVV.

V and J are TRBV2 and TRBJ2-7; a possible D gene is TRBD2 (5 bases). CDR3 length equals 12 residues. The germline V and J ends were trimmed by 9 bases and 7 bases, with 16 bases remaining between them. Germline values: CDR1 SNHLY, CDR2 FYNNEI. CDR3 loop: CASRAGSWEQYF. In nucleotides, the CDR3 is TGTGCCAGTCGCGCGGGCTCCTGGGAGCAGTACTTC.

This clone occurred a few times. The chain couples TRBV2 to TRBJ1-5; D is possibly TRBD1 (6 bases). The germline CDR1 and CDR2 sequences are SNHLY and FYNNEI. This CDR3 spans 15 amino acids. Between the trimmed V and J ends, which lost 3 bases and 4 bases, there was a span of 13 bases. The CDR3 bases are TGTGCCAGCAGTGACGGGGGGCTGGGTAATCAGCCCCAGCATTTT. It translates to CASSDGGLGNQPQHF.

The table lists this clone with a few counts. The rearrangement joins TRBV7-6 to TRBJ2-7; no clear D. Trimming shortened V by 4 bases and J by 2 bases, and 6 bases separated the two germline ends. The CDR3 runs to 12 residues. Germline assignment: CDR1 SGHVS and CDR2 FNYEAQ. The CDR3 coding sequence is TGTGCCAGCAGCTCAGGCCCCTACGAGCAGTACTTC. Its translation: CASSSGPYEQYF.

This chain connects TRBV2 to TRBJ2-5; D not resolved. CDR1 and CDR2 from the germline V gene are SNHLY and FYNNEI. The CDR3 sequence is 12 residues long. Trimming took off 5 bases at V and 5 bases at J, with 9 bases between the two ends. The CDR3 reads CASSLVLETQYF. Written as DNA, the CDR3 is TGTGCCAGCAGTTTAGTTCTGGAGACCCAGTACTTC.